The present entry profiles one T cell receptor beta chain with its context. Its antigen is currently unknown. The CDR3 totals 12 residues. The V gene's germline CDR1 is SGHTA and CDR2 FQGNSA. Deletions cut 10 bases from V and 5 bases from J, with 15 bases between. Treatment described: oral pan-JAK inhibitor, 5-10 mg twice daily. Researchers gathered lesional scalp punch biopsies and peripheral blood from patients with alopecia areata. The data derive from a study of CD8+ T cells in alopecia areata. Study details: Patients in the treated group were given tofacitinib by mouth, 5 to 10 mg twice a day.

Findings and caveats of the study: Persistence in scalp and blood during tofacitinib was observed for many expanded lesional clones.

Isolated RNA was reverse transcribed into cDNA used as the sequencing template. The method was immunoSEQ multiplex PCR; TCRdb's version includes in-frame clones alone and lacks a portion of them. Of some 240,000 clones listed, 50% to 70% are singletons. The sequence was obtained from a human donor with alopecia areata. The chain has TRBV7-2 and TRBJ2-7, with D maybe TRBD1 (5 bases). Sequencing used CD4+ T cells sorted from blood, obtained at week 4, from a patient treated with tofacitinib. Here the CDR3 reads CATKYDSHEQYF. The CDR3 region has the DNA TGTGCCACGAAATACGACAGCCACGAGCAGTACTTC.